These T cell receptor beta chains were read from a single sample in a study of T cell responses to AZD1222 COVID-19 vaccine. Sequencing used immunoSEQ multiplex PCR; TCRdb keeps in-frame clones, though not all of them. The sample gives over 150,000 clones, around 90% of which show up once; 5% to 7% is in the top ten. This sample comprised peripheral blood, obtained on day 0 of AZD1222 vaccination. The receptors originated from an adult in good health. Each CDR3 is given without its conserved first and last residue. Fields, in order: V gene, CDR3 protein.

TRBV18,ASSGDRVETQY
TRBV28,ATQGGLRVNTGELF
TRBV29-1,SVAFLANTEAF
TRBV18,ASSPGLGYTDTQY
TRBV19,ASTGPEDQPQH
TRBV19,ASKGTLSETTNEKLF
TRBV28,ASKPFGTGLGYT
TRBV7-9,ASSSGQGSSPLH
TRBV18,ASSPSSSGGAGEQY
TRBV2,AGQLRTERYNEQF
TRBV2,ASRERQVPGQPQH
TRBV6-4,ASSVDSYNSPLH
TRBV28,ASSSTSGRAVEQY
TRBV19,ASSITAPGGTEAF
TRBV30,AWRGTPNRSGYT
TRBV27,ASSLAGQFYEQY
TRBV19,ASSSVGRGRAF
TRBV6-6,ASRLGGQGEKLF
TRBV5-6,ASSSGTTNTGELF
TRBV7-2,ASSLTSGALYNSPLH
TRBV3-1/TRBV3-2,ASKREGTDTQY
TRBV18,ASSLRFEGAQVYT
TRBV7-9,ASSFGDGNTIY
TRBV5-4,ASSLGTSGGADTQY
TRBV7-2,ASTVGGTDTQY
TRBV28,ASSFGAYGYT
TRBV4-2,ASSQDWSGAGYEQY
TRBV3-1/TRBV3-2,ASSQDRGYEQY
TRBV20-1,SAGGLAGLNEQF
TRBV5-4,ASSQGTSGSTGEQF
TRBV5-1,ASSVGTGGNSPLH
TRBV12-3/TRBV12-4,ASRAQGFQPQH
TRBV7-2,ASSLELIRPTGELF
TRBV28,ASTGGLGAF
TRBV28,ASSFSAGRLYEQY